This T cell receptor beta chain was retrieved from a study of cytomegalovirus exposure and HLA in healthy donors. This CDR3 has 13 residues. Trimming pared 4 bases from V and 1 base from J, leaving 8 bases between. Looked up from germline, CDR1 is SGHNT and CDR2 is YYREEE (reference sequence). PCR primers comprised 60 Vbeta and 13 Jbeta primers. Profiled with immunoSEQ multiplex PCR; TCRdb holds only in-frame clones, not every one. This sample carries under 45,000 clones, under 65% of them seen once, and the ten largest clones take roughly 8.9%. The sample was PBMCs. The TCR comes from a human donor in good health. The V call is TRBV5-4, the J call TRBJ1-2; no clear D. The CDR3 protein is CASSLPVNYGYTF. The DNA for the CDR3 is TGTGCCAGCAGCCTGCCGGTTAACTATGGCTACACCTTC.